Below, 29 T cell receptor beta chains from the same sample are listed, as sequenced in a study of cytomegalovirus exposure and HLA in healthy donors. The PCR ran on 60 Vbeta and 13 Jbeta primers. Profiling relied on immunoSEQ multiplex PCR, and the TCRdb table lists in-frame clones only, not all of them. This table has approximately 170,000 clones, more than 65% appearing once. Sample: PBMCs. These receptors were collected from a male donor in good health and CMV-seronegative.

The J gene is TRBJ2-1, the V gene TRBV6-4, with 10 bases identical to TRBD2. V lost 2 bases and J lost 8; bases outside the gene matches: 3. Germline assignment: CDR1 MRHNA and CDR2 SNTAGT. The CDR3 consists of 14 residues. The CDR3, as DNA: TGTGCCAGCAGTGACAAAGCGGGAGGGCATGAGCAGTTCTTC. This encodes CASSDKAGGHEQFF.

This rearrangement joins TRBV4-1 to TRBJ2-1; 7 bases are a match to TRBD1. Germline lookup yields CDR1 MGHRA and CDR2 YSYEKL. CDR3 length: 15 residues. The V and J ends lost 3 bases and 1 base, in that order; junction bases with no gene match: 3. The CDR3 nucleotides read TGCGCCAGCAGCCAGACAGGGATGTCCTACAATGAGCAGTTCTTC. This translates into CASSQTGMSYNEQFF.

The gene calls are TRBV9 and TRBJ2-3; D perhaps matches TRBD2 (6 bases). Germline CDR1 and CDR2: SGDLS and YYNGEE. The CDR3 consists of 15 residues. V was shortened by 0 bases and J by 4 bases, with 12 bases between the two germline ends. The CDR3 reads CASSVGTGVADTQYF. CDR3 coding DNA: TGTGCCAGCAGCGTAGGGACGGGAGTGGCAGATACGCAGTATTTT.

The chain's CDR3 is CASSFSGGRVFGEQYF. The CDR3 nucleotides read TGTGCCAGCAGCTTCTCCGGGGGGCGGGTCTTTGGCGAGCAGTACTTC. This chain connects TRBV7-2 to TRBJ2-7; TRBD2 might be the D (7 bases). Between the trimmed V and J ends, which lost 3 bases and 6 bases, there was a span of 21 bases. Looked up from germline, CDR1 is SGHTA and CDR2 is FQGNSA. The CDR3 is 16 amino acids. The full variable domain, its missing parts supplied by reference TRBV7-2 and TRBJ2-7, is GAGVSQSPSNKVTEKGKDVELRCDPISGHTALYWYRQSLGQGLEFLIYFQGNSAPDKSGLPSDRFSAERTGGSVSTLTIQRTQQEDSAVYLCASSFSGGRVFGEQYFGPGTRLTVT.

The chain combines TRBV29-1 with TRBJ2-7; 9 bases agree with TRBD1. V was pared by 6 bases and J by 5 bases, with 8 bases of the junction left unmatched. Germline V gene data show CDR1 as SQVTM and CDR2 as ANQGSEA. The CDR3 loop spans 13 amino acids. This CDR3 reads CSVGTGLPNEQYF. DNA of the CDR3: TGCAGCGTGGGGACAGGGCTCCCTAACGAGCAGTACTTC.

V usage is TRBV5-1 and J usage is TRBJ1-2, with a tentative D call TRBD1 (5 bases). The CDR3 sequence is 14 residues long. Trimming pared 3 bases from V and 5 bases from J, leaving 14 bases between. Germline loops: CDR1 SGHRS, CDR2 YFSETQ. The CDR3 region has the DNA TGCGCCAGCAGCTCCGGCCCCGGGGGGTATGGCTACACCTTC. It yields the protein CASSSGPGGYGYTF.

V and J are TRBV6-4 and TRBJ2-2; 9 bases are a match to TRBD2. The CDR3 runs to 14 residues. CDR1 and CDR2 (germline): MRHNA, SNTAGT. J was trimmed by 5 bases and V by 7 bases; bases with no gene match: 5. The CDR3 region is CASKREAMTGELFF. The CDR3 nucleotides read TGTGCCAGCAAGCGGGAGGCTATGACCGGGGAGCTGTTTTTT.

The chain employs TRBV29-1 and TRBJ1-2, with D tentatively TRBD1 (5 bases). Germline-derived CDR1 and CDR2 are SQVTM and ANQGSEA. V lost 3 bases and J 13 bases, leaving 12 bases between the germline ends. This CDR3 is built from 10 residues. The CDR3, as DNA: TGCAGCGTTGACTCGGCGGGGGGCACCTTC. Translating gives CSVDSAGGTF.

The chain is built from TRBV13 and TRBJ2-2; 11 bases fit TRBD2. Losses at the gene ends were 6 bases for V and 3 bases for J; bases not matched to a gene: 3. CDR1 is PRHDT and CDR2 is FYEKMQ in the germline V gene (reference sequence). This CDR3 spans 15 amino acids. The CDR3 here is CASRELAGDTGELFF. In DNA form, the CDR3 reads TGTGCCAGCAGAGAACTAGCGGGAGACACCGGGGAGCTGTTTTTT. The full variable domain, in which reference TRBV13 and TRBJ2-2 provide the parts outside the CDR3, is AAGVIQSPRHLIKEKRETATLKCYPIPRHDTVYWYQQGPGQDPQFLISFYEKMQSDKGSIPDRFSAQQFSDYHSELNMSSLELGDSALYFCASRELAGDTGELFFGEGSRLTVL.

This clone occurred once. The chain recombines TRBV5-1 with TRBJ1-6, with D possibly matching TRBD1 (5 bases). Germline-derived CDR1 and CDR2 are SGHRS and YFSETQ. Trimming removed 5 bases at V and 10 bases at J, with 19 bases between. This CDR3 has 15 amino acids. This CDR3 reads CASRPTRVLGSPLHF. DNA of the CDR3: TGCGCCAGCAGACCAACCAGGGTACTGGGATCACCCCTCCACTTT.

In DNA form, the CDR3 reads TGTGCCAGCAGTTACTCTTTGATGCCGGGAAATGAAAAACTGTTTTTT. This codes for CASSYSLMPGNEKLFF. The chain has TRBV6-6 and TRBJ1-4; D call uncertain. Germline-derived CDR1 and CDR2 are MNHNY and SVGAGI (reference sequence). Trimming cost V 0 bases and J 5 bases, with 13 bases left between them. The CDR3 runs 16 residues.

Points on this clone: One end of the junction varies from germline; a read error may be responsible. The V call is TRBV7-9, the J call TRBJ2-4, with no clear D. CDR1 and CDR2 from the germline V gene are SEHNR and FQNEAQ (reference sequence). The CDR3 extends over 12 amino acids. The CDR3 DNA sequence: TGTTCCAGCAGCTTCTCGGGTGACATTCAGTACTTC. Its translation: CSSSFSGDIQYF.

In DNA, the CDR3 is TGTGCCAGCAGTTTTACCGGGACTAGCGGAGGGAAGAAGCTGTTCTTC. Protein: CASSFTGTSGGKKLFF. V usage is TRBV2 and J usage is TRBJ2-1; 11 bases agree with TRBD2. J gave up 15 bases and V 5 bases, and 18 bases lay outside the gene matches. The CDR3 loop spans 16 amino acids. In germline, CDR1 is SNHLY, CDR2 FYNNEI.

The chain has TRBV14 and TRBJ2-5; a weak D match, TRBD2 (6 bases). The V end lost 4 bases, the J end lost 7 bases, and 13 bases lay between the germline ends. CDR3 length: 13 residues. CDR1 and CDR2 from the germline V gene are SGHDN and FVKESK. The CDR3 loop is CASSLNNGGTQYF. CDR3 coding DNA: TGTGCCAGCAGCCTGAATAACGGGGGGACCCAGTACTTC.

CDR3 DNA sequence: TGTGCCAGCAGTGAAACAGGGGAGACCGCTGAAGCTTTCTTT. Its translation is CASSETGETAEAFF. This chain links TRBV6-1 with TRBJ1-1; 7 bases align to TRBD1. This CDR3 contains 14 residues. From germline, CDR1 is MNHNS and CDR2 SASEGT. V was pared by 2 bases and J by 6 bases, with 6 bases of the junction left unmatched.

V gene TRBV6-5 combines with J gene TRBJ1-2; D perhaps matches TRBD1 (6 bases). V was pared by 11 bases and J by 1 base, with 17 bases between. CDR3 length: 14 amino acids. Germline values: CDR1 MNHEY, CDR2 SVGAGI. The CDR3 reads CAASGGPHNYGYTF. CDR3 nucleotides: TGTGCCGCCAGTGGGGGCCCCCATAACTATGGCTACACCTTC.

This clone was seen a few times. CDR3 coding DNA: TGTGCCAGCAGCTTGCCCGGGACAGGGGTGCCCGGGGCCAACGTCCTGACTTTC. Its protein is CASSLPGTGVPGANVLTF. The chain employs TRBV5-6 and TRBJ2-6; 10 bases align to TRBD1. The CDR3 is 18 residues long. V shed 1 base, J shed 4 bases, and the junction held 8 bases outside the gene matches. CDR1 is SGHDT, CDR2 YYEEEE, per germline.

In DNA form, the CDR3 reads TGTGCCAGCAGACTCGCGGGGACTAGCGGGAGAGCAGATACGCAGTATTTT. Amino acids: CASRLAGTSGRADTQYF. The rearrangement links TRBV28 to TRBJ2-3; the match to TRBD2 covers 14 bases. CDR3 length: 17 residues. The trim removed 6 bases at V and 4 bases at J, leaving 9 bases unmatched. Germline loops: CDR1 MDHEN, CDR2 SYDVKM.

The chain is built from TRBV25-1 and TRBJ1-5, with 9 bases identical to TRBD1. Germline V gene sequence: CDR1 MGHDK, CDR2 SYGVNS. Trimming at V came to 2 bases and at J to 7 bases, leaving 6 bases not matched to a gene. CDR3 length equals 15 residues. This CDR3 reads CASSEGQGSSQPQHF. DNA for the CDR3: TGTGCCAGCAGTGAAGGACAGGGGAGCAGCCAGCCCCAGCATTTT.

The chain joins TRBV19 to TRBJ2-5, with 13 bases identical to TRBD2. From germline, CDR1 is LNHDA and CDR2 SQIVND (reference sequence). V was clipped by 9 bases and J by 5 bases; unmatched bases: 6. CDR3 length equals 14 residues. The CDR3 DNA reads TGTGCCAGCTCTGGGACTAGCGGGACGGAGACCCAGTACTTC. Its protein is CASSGTSGTETQYF.

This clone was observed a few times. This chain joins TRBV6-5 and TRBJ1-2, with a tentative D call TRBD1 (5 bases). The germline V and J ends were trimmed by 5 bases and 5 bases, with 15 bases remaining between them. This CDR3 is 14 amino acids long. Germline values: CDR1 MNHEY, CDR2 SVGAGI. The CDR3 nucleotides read TGTGCCAGCAGTGAACCAGGGTTTTGGTATGGCTACACCTTC. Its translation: CASSEPGFWYGYTF.

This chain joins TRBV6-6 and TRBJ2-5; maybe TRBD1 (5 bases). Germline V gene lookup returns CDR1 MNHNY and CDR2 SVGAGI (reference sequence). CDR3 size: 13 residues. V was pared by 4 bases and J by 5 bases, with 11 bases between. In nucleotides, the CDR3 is TGTGCCAGCAGTTTCCCAGGGTCGGAGACCCAGTACTTC. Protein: CASSFPGSETQYF.

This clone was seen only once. CDR3 in DNA: TGTGCCAGCAGATCGCCAGGGGGCGAGCAGTACTTC. Amino acid sequence: CASRSPGGEQYF. The rearrangement links TRBV28 to TRBJ2-7; 7 bases align to TRBD1. The CDR3 loop spans 12 amino acids. Per the germline V gene, CDR1 is MDHEN and CDR2 is SYDVKM. V lost 6 bases, J lost 6 bases, and 5 bases stayed unmatched. Filled out from reference TRBV28 and TRBJ2-7, the complete variable domain reads DVKVTQSSRYLVKRTGEKVFLECVQDMDHENMFWYRQDPGLGLRLIYFSYDVKMKEKGDIPEGYSVSREKKERFSLILESASTNQTSMYLCASRSPGGEQYFGPGTRLTVT.

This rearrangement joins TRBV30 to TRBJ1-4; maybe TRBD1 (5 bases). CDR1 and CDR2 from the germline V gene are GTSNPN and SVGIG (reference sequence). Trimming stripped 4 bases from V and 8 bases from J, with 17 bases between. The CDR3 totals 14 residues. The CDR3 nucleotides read TGTGCCTGGAACCGGGGACTACTGGGGGAAAAACTGTTTTTT. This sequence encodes CAWNRGLLGEKLFF.

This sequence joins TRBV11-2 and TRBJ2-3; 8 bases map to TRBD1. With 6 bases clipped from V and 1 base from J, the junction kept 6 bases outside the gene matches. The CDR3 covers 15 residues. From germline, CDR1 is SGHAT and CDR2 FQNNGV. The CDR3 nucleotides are TGTGCCAGCAGTTATGGACAGGGCCGCACAGATACGCAGTATTTT. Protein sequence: CASSYGQGRTDTQYF.

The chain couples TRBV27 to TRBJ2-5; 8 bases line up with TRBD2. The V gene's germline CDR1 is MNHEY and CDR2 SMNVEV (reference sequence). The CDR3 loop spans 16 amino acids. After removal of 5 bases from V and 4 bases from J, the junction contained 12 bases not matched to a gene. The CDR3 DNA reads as TGTGCCAGCAGTCCCACTTTATTAGCGGGACTAGAGACCCAGTACTTC. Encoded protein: CASSPTLLAGLETQYF.

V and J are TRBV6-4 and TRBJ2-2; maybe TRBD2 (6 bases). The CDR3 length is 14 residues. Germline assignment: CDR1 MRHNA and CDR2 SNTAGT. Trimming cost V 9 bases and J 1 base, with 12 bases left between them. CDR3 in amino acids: CASSPGLNTGELFF. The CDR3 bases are TGTGCCAGTTCGCCGGGACTGAACACCGGGGAGCTGTTTTTT.

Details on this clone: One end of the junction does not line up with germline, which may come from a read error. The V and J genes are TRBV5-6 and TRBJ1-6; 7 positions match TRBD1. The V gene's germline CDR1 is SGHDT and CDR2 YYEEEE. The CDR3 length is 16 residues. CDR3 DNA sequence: TGTGCCAGCAGCTTGATGAGAGGGGGCTATGATTCACCCCTCCACTTT. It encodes CASSLMRGGYDSPLHF.

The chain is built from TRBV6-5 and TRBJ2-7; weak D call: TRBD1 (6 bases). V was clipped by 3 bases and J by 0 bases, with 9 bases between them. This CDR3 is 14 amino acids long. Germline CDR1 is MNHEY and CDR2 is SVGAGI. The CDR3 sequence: CASSYRDTSYEQYF. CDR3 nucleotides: TGTGCCAGCAGTTATCGGGACACCTCCTACGAGCAGTACTTC.